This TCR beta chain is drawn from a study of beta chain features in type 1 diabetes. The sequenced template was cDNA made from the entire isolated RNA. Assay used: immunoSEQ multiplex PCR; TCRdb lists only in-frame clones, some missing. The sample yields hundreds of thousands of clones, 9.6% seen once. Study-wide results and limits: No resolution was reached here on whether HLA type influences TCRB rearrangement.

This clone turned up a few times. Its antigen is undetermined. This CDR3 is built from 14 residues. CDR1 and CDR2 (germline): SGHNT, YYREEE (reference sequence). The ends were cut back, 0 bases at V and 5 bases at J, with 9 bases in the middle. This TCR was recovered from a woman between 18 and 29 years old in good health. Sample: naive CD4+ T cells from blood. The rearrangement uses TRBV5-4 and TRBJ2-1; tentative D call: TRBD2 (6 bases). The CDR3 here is CASSLELANNEQFF. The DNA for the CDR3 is TGTGCCAGCAGCTTGGAACTAGCCAACAATGAGCAGTTCTTC. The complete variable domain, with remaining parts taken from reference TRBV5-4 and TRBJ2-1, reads ETGVTQSPTHLIKTRGQQVTLRCSSQSGHNTVSWYQQALGQGPQFIFQYYREEENGRGNFPPRFSGLQFPNYSSELNVNALELDDSALYLCASSLELANNEQFFGPGTRLTVL.